This T cell receptor (beta chain) was sequenced in a study of monozygotic twins with inflammatory bowel disease. Germline lookup yields CDR1 DFQATT and CDR2 SNEGSKA (reference sequence). The CDR3 spans 15 residues. For each CDR3 protein, TCRdb gives one entry from its re-call of the 5' RACE reads, without DNA. The table lists 150,000 to 200,000 distinct CDR3 sequences. The V call is TRBV20-1, the J call TRBJ2-1; the D call from TCRdb, TRBD1, cannot be confirmed without DNA. Sequencing used blood. This TCR derives from a human donor with ulcerative colitis or Crohn's disease, or a healthy co-twin of an affected twin (not recorded which). The CDR3 spells CSANMTSLSVNEQFF.